A single sample is the source of the 19 T cell receptor beta chains below, sequenced in a study of cytomegalovirus exposure and HLA in healthy donors. It was with 60 Vbeta and 13 Jbeta primers that the PCR ran. Generated by immunoSEQ multiplex PCR, the TCRdb table keeps only in-frame clones and is missing some. The sample contains roughly 180,000 clones, about four fifths of which appear only once. Sequenced sample: PBMCs. The receptors were gathered from a male donor in good health and CMV-seronegative.

The table lists this clone with a few counts. CDR3 loop: CASRNRDGTEAFF. The CDR3, as DNA: TGTGCCAGCAGAAACAGGGATGGCACTGAAGCTTTCTTT. This chain uses TRBV6-9 with TRBJ1-1; weak D call: TRBD1 (6 bases). In germline, CDR1 is MNHGY, CDR2 SVAAGI. CDR3 size: 13 residues. With 6 bases removed from V and 4 bases from J, the gap between germline ends came to 12 bases.

This clone was counted between two and nine times. This sequence joins TRBV4-3 and TRBJ2-5, with 9 positions matching TRBD1. The junction had 4 bases not matched to a gene; V was cut back by 3 bases and J by 2 bases. The CDR3 length is 15 residues. CDR1 is LGHNA, CDR2 YSLEER, per germline. The CDR3 DNA follows: TGCGCCAGCAGCCATGGACAGGGGTTACAAGAGACCCAGTACTTC. It translates to CASSHGQGLQETQYF.

In its sample, this clone was seen a few times. The rearrangement joins TRBV5-1 to TRBJ2-1; the D gene is possibly TRBD2 (6 bases). This CDR3 has 15 amino acids. CDR1 and CDR2 from the germline V gene are SGHRS and YFSETQ. Trimming took 0 bases from V and 9 from J, leaving 16 bases between them. The CDR3 nucleotides read TGCGCCAGCAGCTTGGATTCGGGGGATTCCAGTGAGCAGTTCTTC. Translated, it gives CASSLDSGDSSEQFF.

The CDR3 DNA is TGCGCCAGCAGCCCGGACACCGCCTACAATGAGCAGTTCTTC. The encoded protein is CASSPDTAYNEQFF. The chain carries TRBV5-1 and TRBJ2-1; D may be TRBD1 (5 bases). Trimming cost V 4 bases and J 2 bases, with 10 bases left between them. Germline CDR1 and CDR2: SGHRS and YFSETQ. CDR3 length equals 14 residues.

The sample holds a few counts of this clone. The rearrangement uses TRBV28 and TRBJ1-1, with a weak D call TRBD1 (6 bases). The CDR3 spans 15 residues. In germline, CDR1 is MDHEN, CDR2 SYDVKM. Trimming removed 7 bases from V and 0 bases from J, with 15 bases in between. The CDR3 coding sequence is TGTGCCAGCACCTCGGGGACAAATATGAACACTGAAGCTTTCTTT. It translates to CASTSGTNMNTEAFF.

This clone was counted between two and nine times. V is TRBV6-5 and J is TRBJ2-5; 9 bases line up with TRBD1. Near its end, the DNA agrees better with TRBJ2-7, so the J call may be wrong. Germline V gene data show CDR1 as MNHEY and CDR2 as SVGAGI. This CDR3 spans 15 amino acids. CDR3 amino acids: CASRGTGSNSYEQYF. For the CDR3, the DNA is TGTGCCAGCAGAGGGACAGGGAGCAATAGCTACGAGCAGTACTTC.

In its sample, this clone was seen a few times. V gene TRBV6-6 combines with J gene TRBJ2-7; 9 positions match TRBD1. Germline CDR1 reads MNHNY; CDR2 reads SVGAGI (reference sequence). V lost 10 bases, J lost 4 bases, and 8 bases stayed unmatched. This CDR3 is 13 amino acids long. CDR3 coding DNA: TGTGCCACCTCAAGACAGGGGGGTTACGAGCAGTACTTC. Amino acids: CATSRQGGYEQYF.

This sequence joins TRBV19 and TRBJ1-5; D is uncertain. The CDR3 sequence is 14 residues long. Germline V CDR1 and CDR2: LNHDA, SQIVND (reference sequence). V dropped 5 bases and J dropped 3 bases, with 11 bases sitting between them. Here the CDR3 DNA reads TGTGCCAGTAGTGTAGGTGGAGTCAATCAGCCCCAGCATTTT. As protein: CASSVGGVNQPQHF. The variable domain in full, completed from reference TRBV19 and TRBJ1-5, reads DGGITQSPKYLFRKEGQNVTLSCEQNLNHDAMYWYRQDPGQGLRLIYYSQIVNDFQKGDIAEGYSVSREKKESFPLTVTSAQKNPTAFYLCASSVGGVNQPQHFGDGTRLSIL.

This clone was observed once. The chain joins TRBV25-1 to TRBJ1-2; 9 nucleotides agree with TRBD1. The V gene end was trimmed by 2 bases and the J gene end by 8 bases; junction bases not matched to a gene: 9. This CDR3 has 15 amino acids. The germline V gene has CDR1 MGHDK and CDR2 SYGVNS. CDR3 sequence (DNA): TGTGCCAGCAGTGAAATCGGACAGGGGCGACAGGGCTACACCTTC. Translated: CASSEIGQGRQGYTF.

The DNA for the CDR3 is TGTGCCAGCTCCTTTGAAGGGACTAGCGGGATTAGCTCCTACAATGAGCAGTTCTTC. This gives the protein CASSFEGTSGISSYNEQFF. The chain carries TRBV28 and TRBJ2-1, with 13 bases aligning to TRBD2. Germline-derived CDR1 and CDR2 are MDHEN and SYDVKM. The CDR3 covers 19 residues. V gave up 8 bases and J gave up 0 bases; unmatched junction bases: 13.

The chain couples TRBV7-9 to TRBJ2-1, with a possible D match to TRBD2 (7 bases). The V and J ends lost 5 bases and 0 bases respectively, with 11 bases between them. Germline assignment: CDR1 SEHNR and CDR2 FQNEAQ (reference sequence). This CDR3 contains 15 residues. CDR3 in DNA: TGTGCCAGCAGCCCTCGGGGGGCCTCCTACAATGAGCAGTTCTTC. This gives the protein CASSPRGASYNEQFF. Using reference TRBV7-9 and TRBJ2-1 for the parts outside the CDR3, the full variable domain is DTGVSQNPRHKITKRGQNVTFRCDPISEHNRLYWYRQTLGQGPEFLTYFQNEAQLEKSRLLSDRFSAERPKGSFSTLEIQRTEQGDSAMYLCASSPRGASYNEQFFGPGTRLTVL.

This sequence joins TRBV30 and TRBJ2-5; no clear D. Deletions cut 5 bases from V and 2 bases from J, with 3 bases between. CDR1 is GTSNPN, CDR2 SVGIG, per germline (reference sequence). The CDR3 is 10 residues long. The CDR3 sequence is CAWQQETQYF. CDR3 nucleotide sequence: TGTGCCTGGCAACAAGAGACCCAGTACTTC. The full variable domain, its missing parts supplied by reference TRBV30 and TRBJ2-5, is SQTIHQWPATLVQPVGSPLSLECTVEGTSNPNLYWYRQAAGRGLQLLFYSVGIGQISSEVPQNLSASRPQDRQFILSSKKLLLSDSGFYLCAWQQETQYFGPGTRLLVL.

This clone appeared a single time. The chain uses TRBV7-3 and TRBJ2-1; 7 nucleotides align to TRBD2. Germline-derived CDR1 and CDR2 are SGHTA and FQGTGA. V was clipped by 5 bases and J by 5 bases; unmatched bases: 9. The CDR3 length is 15 residues. The CDR3 sequence is CASSTVSGTNNEQFF. Written as DNA, the CDR3 is TGTGCCAGCAGCACAGTGTCCGGGACTAACAATGAGCAGTTCTTC.

The genes are TRBV7-3 and TRBJ2-1; 12 bases are shared with TRBD2. Germline CDR1 SGHTA, CDR2 FQGTGA. Trimming cost V 8 bases and J 4 bases; bases outside gene matches: 3. This CDR3 region has 14 residues. The CDR3, as DNA: TGTGCCAGCGCGACTAGCGGGGGTTACAATGAGCAGTTCTTC. It is translated as CASATSGGYNEQFF. The entire variable domain, with the rest obtained from reference TRBV7-3 and TRBJ2-1, is as follows: GAGVSQTPSNKVTEKGKYVELRCDPISGHTALYWYRQSLGQGPEFLIYFQGTGAADDSGLPNDRFFAVRPEGSVSTLKIQRTERGDSAVYLCASATSGGYNEQFFGPGTRLTVL.

In this sample, this clone turned up a few times. The J gene is TRBJ2-2, the V gene TRBV5-4; 16 nucleotides match TRBD2. J lost 3 bases, V lost 3 bases, and 5 bases had no gene match. This CDR3 region has 18 residues. Germline V lookup: CDR1 SGHNT, CDR2 YYREEE (reference sequence). The CDR3: CASSSGTSGRVDTGELFF. CDR3 in DNA: TGTGCCAGCAGCTCCGGGACTAGCGGGAGGGTGGACACCGGGGAGCTGTTTTTT.

The rearrangement joins TRBV28 to TRBJ1-2; D unclear. V lost 2 bases to trimming and J lost 0 bases, with 4 bases between them. Germline V CDR1 and CDR2: MDHEN, SYDVKM. The CDR3 length is 13 residues. CDR3 loop: CASSLIANYGYTF. CDR3 DNA sequence: TGTGCCAGCAGTTTAATCGCTAACTATGGCTACACCTTC.

The CDR3 sequence: CASSDTWRGSNTEAFF. As DNA, the CDR3 is TGTGCCAGCAGTGATACGTGGCGGGGGTCGAACACTGAAGCTTTCTTT. This chain connects TRBV6-1 to TRBJ1-1; D possibly corresponds to TRBD1 (5 bases). Deletions cut 3 bases from V and 1 base from J, with 15 bases between. The CDR3 has 16 amino acids. Germline-derived CDR1 and CDR2 are MNHNS and SASEGT.

The chain uses TRBV7-9 and TRBJ2-2, with D unresolved. Trimming removed 7 bases from V and 0 bases from J, with 12 bases in between. The CDR3 covers 15 residues. CDR1 is SEHNR and CDR2 is FQNEAQ in the germline V gene (reference sequence). The CDR3 loop is CASTGTAANTGELFF. CDR3 sequence (DNA): TGTGCCAGCACGGGTACCGCCGCGAACACCGGGGAGCTGTTTTTT. Using reference TRBV7-9 and TRBJ2-2 for the parts outside the CDR3, the full variable domain is DTGVSQNPRHKITKRGQNVTFRCDPISEHNRLYWYRQTLGQGPEFLTYFQNEAQLEKSRLLSDRFSAERPKGSFSTLEIQRTEQGDSAMYLCASTGTAANTGELFFGEGSRLTVL.

This clone was seen once. The J gene is TRBJ2-1, the V gene TRBV5-3; TRBD1 is a possible D gene (5 bases). TRBV5-3 has ORF status, its function being uncertain. This CDR3 spans 17 amino acids. Trimming shortened V by 3 bases and J by 6 bases, and 22 bases separated the two germline ends. CDR3 DNA: TGTGCCAGAAGCTCAAATCACCCCCTTGGGGCCGGCAATGAGCAGTTCTTC. Protein: CARSSNHPLGAGNEQFF.